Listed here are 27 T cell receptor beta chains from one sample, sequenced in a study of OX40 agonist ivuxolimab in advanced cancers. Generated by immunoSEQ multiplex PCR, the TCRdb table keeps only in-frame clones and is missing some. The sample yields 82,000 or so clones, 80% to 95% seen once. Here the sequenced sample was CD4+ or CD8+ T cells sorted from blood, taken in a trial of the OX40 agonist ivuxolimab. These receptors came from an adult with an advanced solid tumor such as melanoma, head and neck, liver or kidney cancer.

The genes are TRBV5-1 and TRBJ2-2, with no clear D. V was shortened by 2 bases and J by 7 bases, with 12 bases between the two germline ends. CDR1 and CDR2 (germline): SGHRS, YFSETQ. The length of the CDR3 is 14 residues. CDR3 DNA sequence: TGCGCCAGCAGCTTCGCGACCGGTGGCGGGGAGCTGTTTTTT. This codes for CASSFATGGGELFF. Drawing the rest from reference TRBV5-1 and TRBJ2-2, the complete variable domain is KAGVTQTPRYLIKTRGQQVTLSCSPISGHRSVSWYQQTPGQGLQFLFEYFSETQRNKGNFPGRFSGRQFSNSRSEMNVSTLELGDSALYLCASSFATGGGELFFGEGSRLTVL.

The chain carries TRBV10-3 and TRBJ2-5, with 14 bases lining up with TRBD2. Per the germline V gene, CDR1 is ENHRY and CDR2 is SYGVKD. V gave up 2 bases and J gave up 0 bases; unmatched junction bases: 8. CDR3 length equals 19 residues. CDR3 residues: CAISEPTTSGGDNQETQYF. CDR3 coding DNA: TGTGCCATCAGTGAGCCCACGACTAGCGGGGGGGACAACCAAGAGACCCAGTACTTC.

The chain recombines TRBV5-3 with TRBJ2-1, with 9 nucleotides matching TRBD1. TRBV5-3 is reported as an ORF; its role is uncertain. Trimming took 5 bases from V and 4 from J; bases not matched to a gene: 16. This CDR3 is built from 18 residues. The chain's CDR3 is CARRPWDRALRMYNEQFF. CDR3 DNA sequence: TGTGCCAGAAGACCCTGGGACAGGGCCCTGCGAATGTACAATGAGCAGTTCTTC.

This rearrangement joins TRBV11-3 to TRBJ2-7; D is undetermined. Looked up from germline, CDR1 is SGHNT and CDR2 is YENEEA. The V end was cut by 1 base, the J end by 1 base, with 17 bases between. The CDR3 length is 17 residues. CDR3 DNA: TGTGCCAGCAGCTTAGCGATTGACTCCTTCCTATCCTACGAGCAGTACTTC. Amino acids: CASSLAIDSFLSYEQYF.

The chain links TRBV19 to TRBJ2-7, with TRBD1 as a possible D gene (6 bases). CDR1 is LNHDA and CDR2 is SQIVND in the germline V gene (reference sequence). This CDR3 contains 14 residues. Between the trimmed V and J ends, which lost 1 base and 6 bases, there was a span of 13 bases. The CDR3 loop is CASSIGTARGEQYF. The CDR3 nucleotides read TGTGCCAGTAGTATAGGGACAGCAAGAGGCGAGCAGTACTTC. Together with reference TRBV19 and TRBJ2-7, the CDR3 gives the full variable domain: DGGITQSPKYLFRKEGQNVTLSCEQNLNHDAMYWYRQDPGQGLRLIYYSQIVNDFQKGDIAEGYSVSREKKESFPLTVTSAQKNPTAFYLCASSIGTARGEQYFGPGTRLTVT.

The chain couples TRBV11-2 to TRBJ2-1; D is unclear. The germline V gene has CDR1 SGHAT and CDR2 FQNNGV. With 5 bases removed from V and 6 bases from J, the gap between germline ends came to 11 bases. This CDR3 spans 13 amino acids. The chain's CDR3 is CASSTNTGNEQFF. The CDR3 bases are TGTGCCAGCAGCACAAACACGGGCAATGAGCAGTTCTTC.

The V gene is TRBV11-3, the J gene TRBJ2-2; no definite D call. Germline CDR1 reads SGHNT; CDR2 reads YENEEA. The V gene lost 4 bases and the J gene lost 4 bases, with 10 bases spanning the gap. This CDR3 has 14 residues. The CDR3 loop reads CASSSDAATGELFF. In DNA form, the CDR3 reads TGTGCCAGCAGCTCGGACGCAGCCACCGGGGAGCTGTTTTTT.

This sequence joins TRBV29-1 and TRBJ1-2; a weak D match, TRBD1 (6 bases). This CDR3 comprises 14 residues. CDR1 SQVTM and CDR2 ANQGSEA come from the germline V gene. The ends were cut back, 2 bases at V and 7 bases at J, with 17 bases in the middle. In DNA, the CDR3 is TGCAGCGTTGAACCGGGGGGCCGGGTTGGTGGCTACACCTTC. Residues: CSVEPGGRVGGYTF.

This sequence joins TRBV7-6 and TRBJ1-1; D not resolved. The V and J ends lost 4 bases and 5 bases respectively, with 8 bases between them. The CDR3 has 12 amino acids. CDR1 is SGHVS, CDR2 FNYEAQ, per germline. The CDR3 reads CASSSPLTEAFF. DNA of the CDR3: TGTGCCAGCAGCTCGCCCTTAACTGAAGCTTTCTTT.

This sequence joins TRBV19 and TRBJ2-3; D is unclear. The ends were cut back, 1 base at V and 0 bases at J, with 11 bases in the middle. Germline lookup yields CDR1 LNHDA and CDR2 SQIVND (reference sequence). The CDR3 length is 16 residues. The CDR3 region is CASSIGLGSSTDTQYF. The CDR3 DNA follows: TGTGCCAGTAGTATAGGCCTGGGTTCTAGCACAGATACGCAGTATTTT.

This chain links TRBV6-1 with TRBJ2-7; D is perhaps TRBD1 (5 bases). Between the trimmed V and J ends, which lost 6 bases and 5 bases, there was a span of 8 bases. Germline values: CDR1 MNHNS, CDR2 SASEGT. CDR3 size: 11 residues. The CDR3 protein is CASRTVDEQYF. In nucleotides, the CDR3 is TGTGCCAGCAGGACAGTGGACGAGCAGTACTTC.

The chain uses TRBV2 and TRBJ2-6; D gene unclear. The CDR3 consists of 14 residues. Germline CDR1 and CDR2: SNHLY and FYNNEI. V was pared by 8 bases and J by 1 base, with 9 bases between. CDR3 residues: CASGEGSGANVLTF. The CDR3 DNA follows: TGTGCCAGCGGGGAAGGGTCTGGGGCCAACGTCCTGACTTTC. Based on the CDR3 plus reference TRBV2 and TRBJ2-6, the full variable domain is EPEVTQTPSHQVTQMGQEVILRCVPISNHLYFYWYRQILGQKVEFLVSFYNNEISEKSEIFDDQFSVERPDGSNFTLKIRSTKLEDSAMYFCASGEGSGANVLTFGAGSRLTVL.

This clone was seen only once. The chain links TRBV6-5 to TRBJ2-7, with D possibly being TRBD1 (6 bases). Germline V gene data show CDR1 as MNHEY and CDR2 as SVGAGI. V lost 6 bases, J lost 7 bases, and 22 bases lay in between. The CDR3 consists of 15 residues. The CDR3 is CASRRMDSGRFEQYF. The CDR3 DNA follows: TGTGCCAGCAGACGTATGGACAGCGGACGATTTGAGCAGTACTTC.

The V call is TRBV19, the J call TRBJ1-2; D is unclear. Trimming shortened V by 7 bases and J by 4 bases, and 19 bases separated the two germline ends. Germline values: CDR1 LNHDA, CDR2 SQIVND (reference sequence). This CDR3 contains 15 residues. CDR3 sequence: CASNRTPRAGYGYTF. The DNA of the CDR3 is TGTGCCAGTAACCGAACCCCGCGGGCGGGCTATGGCTACACCTTC.

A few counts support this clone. Here the CDR3 DNA reads TGTGCCATCAGTGAAAGGGATCCGAACACCGGGGAGCTGTTTTTT. This codes for CAISERDPNTGELFF. V is TRBV10-3 and J is TRBJ2-2; D not certain. CDR1 is ENHRY, CDR2 SYGVKD, per germline. This CDR3 is 15 amino acids long. V was cut by 3 bases and J by 0 bases, with 8 bases left in between.

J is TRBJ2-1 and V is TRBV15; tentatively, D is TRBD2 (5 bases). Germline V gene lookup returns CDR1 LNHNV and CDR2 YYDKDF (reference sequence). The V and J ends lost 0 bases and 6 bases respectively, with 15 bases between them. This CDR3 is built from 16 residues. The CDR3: CATSRDLRVVSNEQFF. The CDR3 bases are TGTGCCACCAGCAGAGATTTGCGGGTGGTGTCCAATGAGCAGTTCTTC.

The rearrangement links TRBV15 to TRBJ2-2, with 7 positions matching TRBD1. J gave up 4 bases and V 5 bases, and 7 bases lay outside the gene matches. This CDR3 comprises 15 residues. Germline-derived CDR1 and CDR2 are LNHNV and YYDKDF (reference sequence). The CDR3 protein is CATSLRQGPTGELFF. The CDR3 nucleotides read TGTGCCACCAGCCTCAGACAGGGACCCACCGGGGAGCTGTTTTTT.

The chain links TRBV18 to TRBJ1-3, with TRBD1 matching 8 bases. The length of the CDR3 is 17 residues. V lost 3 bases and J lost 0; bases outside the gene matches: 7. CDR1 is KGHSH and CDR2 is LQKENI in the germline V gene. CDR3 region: CASSPRYRGNSGNTIYF. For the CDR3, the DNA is TGTGCCAGCTCACCGAGGTACAGGGGGAACTCTGGAAACACCATATATTTT.

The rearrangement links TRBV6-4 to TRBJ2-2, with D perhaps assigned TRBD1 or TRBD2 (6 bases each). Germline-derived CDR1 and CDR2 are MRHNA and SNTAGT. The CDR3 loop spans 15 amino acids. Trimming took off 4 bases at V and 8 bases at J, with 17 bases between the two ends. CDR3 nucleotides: TGTGCCAGCAGTGTGGGGCCGGGGGCGCGAGGGGAGCTGTTTTTT. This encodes CASSVGPGARGELFF.

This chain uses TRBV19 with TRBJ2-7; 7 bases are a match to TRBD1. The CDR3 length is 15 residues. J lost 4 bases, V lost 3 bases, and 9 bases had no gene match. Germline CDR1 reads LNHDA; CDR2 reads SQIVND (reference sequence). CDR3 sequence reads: CASSIGTELTYEQYF. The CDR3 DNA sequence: TGTGCCAGTAGTATCGGGACAGAACTAACTTACGAGCAGTACTTC.

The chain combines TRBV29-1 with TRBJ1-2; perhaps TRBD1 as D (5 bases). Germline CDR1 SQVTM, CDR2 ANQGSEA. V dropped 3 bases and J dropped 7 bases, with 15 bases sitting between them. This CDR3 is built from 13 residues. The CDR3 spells CSVESGGSGGYTF. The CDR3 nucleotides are TGCAGCGTTGAGTCGGGGGGTTCTGGTGGCTACACCTTC.

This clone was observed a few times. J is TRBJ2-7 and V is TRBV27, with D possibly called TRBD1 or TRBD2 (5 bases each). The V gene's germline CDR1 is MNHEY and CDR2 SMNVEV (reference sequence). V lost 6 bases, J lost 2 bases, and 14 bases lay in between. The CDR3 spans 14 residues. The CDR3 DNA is TGTGCCAGCAGCCGAGGGACCGGAGCCTACGAGCAGTACTTC. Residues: CASSRGTGAYEQYF.

DNA of the CDR3: TGTGCCAGCAGTTTGAGTGGCGGGACTTACTACGAGCAGTACTTC. Protein sequence: CASSLSGGTYYEQYF. The genes are TRBV6-5 and TRBJ2-7, with D possibly being TRBD2 (6 bases). Germline loops: CDR1 MNHEY, CDR2 SVGAGI. V was clipped by 4 bases and J by 3 bases, with 16 bases between them. The CDR3 covers 15 residues.

CDR3 loop: CSASDDYEQYF. The CDR3 nucleotides read TGCAGTGCTAGTGATGACTACGAGCAGTACTTC. V is TRBV20-1 and J is TRBJ2-7; the D is unclear. Germline lookup yields CDR1 DFQATT and CDR2 SNEGSKA (reference sequence). The CDR3 contains 11 residues. V gave up 3 bases and J gave up 3 bases, with 6 bases separating them.

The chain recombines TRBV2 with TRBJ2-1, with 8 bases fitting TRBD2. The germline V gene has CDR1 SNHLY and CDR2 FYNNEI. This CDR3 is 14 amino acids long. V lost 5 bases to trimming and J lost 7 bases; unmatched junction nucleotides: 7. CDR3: CASSREGGGNEQFF. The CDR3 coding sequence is TGTGCCAGCAGTAGGGAAGGCGGGGGGAATGAGCAGTTCTTC.

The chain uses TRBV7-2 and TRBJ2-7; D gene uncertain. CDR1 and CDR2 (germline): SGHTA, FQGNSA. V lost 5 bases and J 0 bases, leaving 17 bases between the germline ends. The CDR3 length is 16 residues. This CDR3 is CASSTSSQLISYEQYF. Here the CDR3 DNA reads TGTGCCAGCAGCACCTCGTCGCAGCTTATCTCCTACGAGCAGTACTTC. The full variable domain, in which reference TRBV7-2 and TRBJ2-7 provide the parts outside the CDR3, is GAGVSQSPSNKVTEKGKDVELRCDPISGHTALYWYRQSLGQGLEFLIYFQGNSAPDKSGLPSDRFSAERTGGSVSTLTIQRTQQEDSAVYLCASSTSSQLISYEQYFGPGTRLTVT.

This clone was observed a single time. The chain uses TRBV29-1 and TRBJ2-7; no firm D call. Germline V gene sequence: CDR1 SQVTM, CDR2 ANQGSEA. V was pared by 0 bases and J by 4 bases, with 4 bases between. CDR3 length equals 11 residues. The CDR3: CSVEEGYEQYF. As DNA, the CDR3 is TGCAGCGTTGAAGAGGGGTACGAGCAGTACTTC.